This TCR beta chain was retrieved from a study of blood T cell repertoires in COVID-19. Sequencing used immunoSEQ multiplex PCR; TCRdb keeps in-frame clones, though not all of them. This sample has more than 110,000 clones, with approximately 80% found just once. This clone was seen only a few times. V gave up 5 bases and J gave up 5 bases; unmatched junction bases: 14. The length of the CDR3 is 16 residues. The germline CDR1 and CDR2 sequences are SGHNT and YENEEA. This TCR derives from a human donor in a cohort sampled during active COVID-19. The chain has TRBV11-3 and TRBJ2-5, with 7 bases fitting TRBD2. Sequencing was performed on peripheral blood. CDR3 amino acids: CASSPLRGGRGETQYF. The CDR3 coding sequence is TGTGCCAGCAGCCCACTAAGGGGCGGGAGAGGGGAGACCCAGTACTTC.